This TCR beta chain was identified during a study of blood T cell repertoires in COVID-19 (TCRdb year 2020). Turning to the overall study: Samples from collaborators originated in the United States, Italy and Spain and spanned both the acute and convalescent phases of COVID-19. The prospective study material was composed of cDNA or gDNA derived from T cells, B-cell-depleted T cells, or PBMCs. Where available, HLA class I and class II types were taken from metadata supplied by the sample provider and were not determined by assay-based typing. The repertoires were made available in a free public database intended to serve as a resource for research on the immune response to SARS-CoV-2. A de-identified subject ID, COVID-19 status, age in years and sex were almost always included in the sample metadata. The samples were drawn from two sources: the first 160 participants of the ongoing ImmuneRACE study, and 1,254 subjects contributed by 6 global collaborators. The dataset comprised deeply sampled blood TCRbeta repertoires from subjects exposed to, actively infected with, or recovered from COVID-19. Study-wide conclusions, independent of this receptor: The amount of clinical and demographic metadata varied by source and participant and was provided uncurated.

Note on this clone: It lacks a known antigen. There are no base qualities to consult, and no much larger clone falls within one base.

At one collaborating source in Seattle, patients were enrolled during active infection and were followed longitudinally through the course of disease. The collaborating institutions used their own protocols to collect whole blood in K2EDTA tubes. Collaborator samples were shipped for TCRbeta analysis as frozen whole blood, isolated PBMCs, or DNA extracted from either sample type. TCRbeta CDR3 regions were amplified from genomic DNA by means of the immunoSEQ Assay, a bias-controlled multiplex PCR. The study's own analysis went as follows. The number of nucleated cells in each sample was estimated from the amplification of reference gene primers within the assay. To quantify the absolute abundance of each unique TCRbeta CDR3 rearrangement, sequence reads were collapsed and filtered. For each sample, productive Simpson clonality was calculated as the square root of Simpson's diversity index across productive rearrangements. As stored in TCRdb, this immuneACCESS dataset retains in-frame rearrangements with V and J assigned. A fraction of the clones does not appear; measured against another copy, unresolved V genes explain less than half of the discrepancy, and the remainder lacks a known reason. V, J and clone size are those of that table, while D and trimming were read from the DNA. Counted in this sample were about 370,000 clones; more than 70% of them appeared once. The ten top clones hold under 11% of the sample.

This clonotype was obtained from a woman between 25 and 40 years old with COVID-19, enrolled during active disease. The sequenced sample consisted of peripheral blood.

CDR3 sequence: CASARGLAGAYEQYF. In nucleotides, the sequence is TGTGCCAGTGCTCGCGGACTAGCGGGAGCGTACGAGCAGTACTTC. The V gene is TRBV28 and the J gene is TRBJ2-7; 13 bases in the middle match TRBD2. CDR3 length: 15 amino acids, cysteine to phenylalanine. Only the CDR3 part of the read is kept: 45 bases, read in frame from the first base. From V the trimming removes 9 bases and from J it removes 4 bases, while the gene matches leave 9 bases of the junction unaccounted for. Sequences MDHEN (CDR1) and SYDVKM (CDR2) are obtained from the germline V gene.